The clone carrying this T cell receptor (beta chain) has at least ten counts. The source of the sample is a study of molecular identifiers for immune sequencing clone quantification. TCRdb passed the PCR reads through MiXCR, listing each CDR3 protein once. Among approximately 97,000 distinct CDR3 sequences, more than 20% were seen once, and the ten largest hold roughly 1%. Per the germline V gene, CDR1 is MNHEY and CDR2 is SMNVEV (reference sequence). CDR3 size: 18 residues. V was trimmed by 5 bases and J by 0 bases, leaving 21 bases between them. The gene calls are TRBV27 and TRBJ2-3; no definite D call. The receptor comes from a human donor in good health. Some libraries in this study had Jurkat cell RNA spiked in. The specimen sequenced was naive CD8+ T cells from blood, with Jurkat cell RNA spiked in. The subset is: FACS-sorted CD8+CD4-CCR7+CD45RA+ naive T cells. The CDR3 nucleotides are TGTGCCAGCAGTCTCACCCCCACCGGTCGTTGGAGCACAGATACGCAGTATTTT. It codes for CASSLTPTGRWSTDTQYF.